This T cell receptor (beta chain) was identified during a study of cytomegalovirus exposure and HLA in healthy donors. Regarding the study as a whole: TCR beta V segments were, for the most part, productive about 87% or about 30% of the time in an earlier analysis. Later analysis found that TCR beta chains associated with HLA were more clonally expanded than other, equally common chains.

CDR1 and CDR2 from the germline V gene are SGHRS and YFSETQ. V dropped 5 bases and J dropped 5; count of bases not matched to a gene: 11. The CDR3 is 17 amino acids. The primer mix had 60 Vbeta and 13 Jbeta primers. Sequencing used immunoSEQ multiplex PCR; TCRdb keeps in-frame clones, though not all of them. The table lists 200,000 to 250,000 clones, around 77% of them singletons. Note on this clone: Its antigen is unknown.

The sequence came from a woman aged 30 to 39 in good health and CMV-seronegative. What was sequenced was PBMCs. The rearrangement joins TRBV5-1 to TRBJ2-2, with TRBD1 matching over 11 bases. CDR3 nucleotide sequence: TGCGCCAGCAGTCGAAGGGGACAGGGGGGAGGAACCGGGGAGCTGTTTTTT. Translating gives CASSRRGQGGGTGELFF.